The 16 T cell receptor beta chains below all came from one sample that was sequenced in a study of T cells in Graves' hyperthyroidism and ophthalmopathy. RNA transcripts served as the template for amplifying TCR beta CDR3 regions. The study used the HTBI primer set for a first-round RT-PCR of the TCR CDR3. TCRdb independently ran MiXCR on the multiplex PCR reads; one entry per CDR3 protein. The profile shows 90,000 to 120,000 distinct CDR3 sequences, about 17% of them singletons. The source material was blood. The receptors come from a woman aged 50 to 65 with Graves' hyperthyroidism.

This clonotype was counted at least ten times. This rearrangement joins TRBV6-1 to TRBJ2-7; the D call may be TRBD1 or TRBD2 (5 bases each). V lost 8 bases and J lost 1, with 18 bases in between. The germline V gene encodes CDR1 MNHNS and CDR2 SASEGT. The CDR3 is 15 residues long. The CDR3: CASVRGVGVSYEQYF. CDR3 in DNA: TGTGCCAGCGTCCGGGGAGTAGGGGTATCCTACGAGCAGTACTTC.

This clonotype was seen ten or more times. One end of the junction is discordant with germline, which a read error may explain. The CDR3 here is CAGSLAKRGAPYEQYF. The CDR3 coding sequence is TGTGCCGGCAGCTTGGCTAAGCGGGGGGCACCCTACGAGCAGTACTTC. The gene calls are TRBV5-6 and TRBJ2-7; 9 nucleotides match TRBD2. Germline assignment: CDR1 SGHDT and CDR2 YYEEEE. CDR3 size: 16 residues.

This clonotype has a count of ten or more. The chain joins TRBV7-2 to TRBJ2-1; 11 bases align to TRBD2. This CDR3 region has 15 residues. Germline CDR1 SGHTA, CDR2 FQGNSA. V dropped 1 base and J dropped 9; count of bases not matched to a gene: 5. The CDR3 DNA sequence: TGTGCCAGCAGCTTAGATAGCGGGAGGGCCAGTGAGCAGTTCTTC. Its protein product is CASSLDSGRASEQFF.

This clonotype was observed many times. V usage is TRBV7-2 and J usage is TRBJ1-2, with 8 bases matching TRBD1. The germline gives CDR1 SGHTA, CDR2 FQGNSA. Trimming at V came to 4 bases and at J to 4 bases, leaving 8 bases not matched to a gene. The CDR3 has 15 residues. The CDR3 DNA follows: TGTGCCAGCAGCTCGGCTGGAGGGACAGGCTATGGCTACACCTTC. Translation gives CASSSAGGTGYGYTF.

In this sample, this clonotype turned up many times. The chain combines TRBV11-2 with TRBJ2-1, with TRBD2 identical over 12 bases. CDR1 and CDR2 (germline): SGHAT, FQNNGV. The CDR3 length is 18 residues. J lost 6 bases, V lost 0 bases, and 9 bases had no gene match. DNA for the CDR3: TGTGCCAGCAGCTTAGATCTCGGTCTAGCGGGAGGGGTCAATGAGCAGTTCTTC. Translated: CASSLDLGLAGGVNEQFF.

The sample holds many counts of this clonotype. The chain recombines TRBV11-2 with TRBJ2-7, with D maybe TRBD2 (7 bases). Between the trimmed V and J ends, which lost 5 bases and 3 bases, there was a span of 17 bases. This CDR3 has 15 amino acids. Germline V gene lookup returns CDR1 SGHAT and CDR2 FQNNGV. Here the CDR3 DNA reads TGTGCCAGCAGCCTCCTATCGGGGGGCAACTACGAGCAGTACGTC. Its protein is CASSLLSGGNYEQYV.

The chain couples TRBV18 to TRBJ1-1; 8 nucleotides agree with TRBD1. The CDR3 is 15 amino acids. Per the germline V gene, CDR1 is KGHSH and CDR2 is LQKENI. V gave up 3 bases and J gave up 9 bases; unmatched junction bases: 12. CDR3: CASSPLSGQGGKAFF. The CDR3 DNA reads as TGTGCCAGCTCACCTCTGAGTGGACAGGGCGGAAAAGCTTTCTTT.

This clonotype was seen repeatedly, ten times or more. The gene calls are TRBV19 and TRBJ2-7; D remains unclear. V was shortened by 0 bases and J by 2 bases, with 5 bases between the two germline ends. Germline V CDR1 and CDR2: LNHDA, SQIVND (reference sequence). There are 13 residues in the CDR3. The CDR3 spells CASSIDITYEQYF. The CDR3 DNA reads as TGTGCCAGTAGTATAGACATAACCTACGAGCAGTACTTC.

This CDR3 is CASSRQGSLYEQYF. CDR3 DNA sequence: TGTGCCAGTAGTAGACAGGGGAGTCTCTACGAGCAGTACTTC. The genes are TRBV19 and TRBJ2-7, with TRBD1 matching over 8 bases. Germline CDR1 reads LNHDA; CDR2 reads SQIVND (reference sequence). This CDR3 has 14 residues. Germline trimming cut 4 bases from V and 3 bases from J; bases unmatched to any gene: 5.

At least ten counts were recorded for this clonotype. This chain links TRBV12-3 or TRBV12-4 with TRBJ1-5; 10 bases are a match to TRBD1. This CDR3 spans 16 amino acids. J lost 6 bases, V lost 2 bases, and 7 bases had no gene match. CDR3 residues: CASSLSDRGLGQPQHF. CDR3 DNA: TGTGCCAGCAGTTTATCTGACAGGGGGCTGGGTCAGCCCCAGCATTTT.

This clonotype was found many times. The gene calls are TRBV7-2 and TRBJ2-2; TRBD1 matches at 9 bases. The V and J ends lost 5 bases and 4 bases, in that order; junction bases with no gene match: 5. The CDR3 sequence is 15 residues long. Germline assignment: CDR1 SGHTA and CDR2 FQGNSA. CDR3 region: CASSPTGGATGELFF. The CDR3, as DNA: TGTGCCAGCAGCCCGACAGGGGGTGCCACCGGGGAGCTGTTTTTT.

This clonotype occurred many times. The gene calls are TRBV2 and TRBJ2-1; D might be TRBD2 (5 bases). There are 14 residues in the CDR3. Trimming left V 7 bases short and J 5 bases short, with 15 bases between. Germline CDR1 SNHLY, CDR2 FYNNEI. The DNA of the CDR3 is TGTGCCAGCAAGTACAGCGGCACCAACAATGAGCAGTTCTTC. Its protein product is CASKYSGTNNEQFF.

In this sample, this clonotype turned up many times. V gene TRBV19 combines with J gene TRBJ1-1; 7 bases match TRBD1. V gave up 3 bases and J gave up 5 bases; unmatched junction bases: 12. This CDR3 has 16 amino acids. CDR1 LNHDA and CDR2 SQIVND come from the germline V gene (reference sequence). The CDR3 protein is CASSMIPQQGRTEAFF. In nucleotides, the CDR3 is TGTGCCAGTAGTATGATCCCCCAACAGGGGAGGACTGAAGCTTTCTTT.

This clonotype was found many times. The chain links TRBV5-5 to TRBJ2-1, with 8 nucleotides matching TRBD1. The V and J ends lost 4 bases and 3 bases, in that order; junction bases with no gene match: 6. Germline assignment: CDR1 SGHKS and CDR2 YYEKEE (reference sequence). The CDR3 runs to 15 residues. As DNA, the CDR3 is TGTGCCAGCAGCCGACTGGGACAGGACTACAATGAGCAGTTCTTC. Translating it yields CASSRLGQDYNEQFF.

In its sample, this clonotype was seen many times. The chain carries TRBV7-8 and TRBJ1-1; TRBD1 aligns across 7 bases. The CDR3 totals 13 residues. Germline values: CDR1 SGHVS, CDR2 FQNEAQ. The junction had 5 bases not matched to a gene; V was cut back by 3 bases and J by 7 bases. CDR3: CASSLTTGVEAFF. In nucleotides, the CDR3 is TGTGCCAGCAGCTTGACTACAGGGGTTGAAGCTTTCTTT. Full variable domain (remainder filled in from reference TRBV7-8 and TRBJ1-1): GAGVSQSPRYKVAKRGQDVALRCDPISGHVSLFWYQQALGQGPEFLTYFQNEAQLDKSGLPSDRFFAERPEGSVSTLKIQRTQQEDSAVYLCASSLTTGVEAFFGQGTRLTVV.

This clonotype was picked up a small number of times. V and J are TRBV7-8 and TRBJ2-7, with D perhaps assigned TRBD1 or TRBD2 (5 bases each). The CDR3 is 14 amino acids. V was shortened by 1 base and J by 6 bases, with 13 bases between the two germline ends. The germline V gene has CDR1 SGHVS and CDR2 FQNEAQ. For the CDR3, the DNA is TGTGCCAGCAGCTTAGGGGGACGAGAAGGCGAGCAGTACGTC. It codes for CASSLGGREGEQYV.